What follows are 14 T cell receptor beta chains derived from one specimen sequenced in a study of Graves' ophthalmopathy and Graves' hyperthyroidism. CDR3 regions of TCR beta were amplified from RNA transcripts. First-round RT-PCR used HTBI primers; second-round multiplex PCR followed. TCRdb ran MiXCR on the multiplex PCR reads and lists one entry per CDR3 protein. The sample has about 400,000 distinct CDR3 sequences, 18% seen once. Sequencing was carried out using peripheral blood. The receptor set was obtained from a woman younger than 30 with Graves' ophthalmopathy.

This clonotype occurred many times. The chain recombines TRBV6-1 with TRBJ1-1, with 8 bases matching TRBD1. Per germline, CDR1 MNHNS and CDR2 SASEGT. The CDR3 has 14 amino acids. Germline trimming cut 3 bases from V and 7 bases from J; bases unmatched to any gene: 7. CDR3 amino acids: CASSDAGQENEAFF. The CDR3 DNA follows: TGTGCCAGCAGTGACGCGGGACAGGAAAATGAAGCTTTCTTT.

This clonotype occurred many times. V and J are TRBV30 and TRBJ1-6; no clear D gene. Germline V gene lookup returns CDR1 GTSNPN and CDR2 SVGIG (reference sequence). The CDR3 consists of 14 residues. The V gene lost 8 bases and the J gene lost 7 bases, with 18 bases spanning the gap. The CDR3 sequence is CASYPGLPNSPLHF. CDR3 in DNA: TGTGCCAGTTATCCGGGCTTACCCAATTCACCCCTCCACTTT.

This clonotype appeared many times. The chain recombines TRBV4-2 with TRBJ2-7; D unresolved. With 3 bases removed from V and 0 bases from J, the gap between germline ends came to 12 bases. This CDR3 has 15 residues. CDR1 and CDR2 from the germline V gene are LGHNA and YNFKEQ. As DNA, the CDR3 is TGTGCCAGCAGCCAGGAGCCAAGGAGCTCCTACGAGCAGTACTTC. This translates into CASSQEPRSSYEQYF.

This clonotype was recorded many times. This chain connects TRBV7-9 to TRBJ2-2, with 8 positions matching TRBD1. V shed 3 bases, J shed 4 bases, and the junction held 4 bases outside the gene matches. CDR3 length: 15 amino acids. The germline CDR1 and CDR2 sequences are SEHNR and FQNEAQ (reference sequence). The CDR3 protein is CASSLDRVSTGELFF. CDR3 sequence (DNA): TGTGCCAGCAGCTTGGACAGGGTCAGCACCGGGGAGCTGTTTTTT. The variable domain in full, with the rest retrieved from reference TRBV7-9 and TRBJ2-2, is DTGVSQNPRHKITKRGQNVTFRCDPISEHNRLYWYRQTLGQGPEFLTYFQNEAQLEKSRLLSDRFSAERPKGSFSTLEIQRTEQGDSAMYLCASSLDRVSTGELFFGEGSRLTVL.

This clonotype was seen many times. In DNA, the CDR3 is TGTGCCAGCAGCCAGACGCGGGTCGCGAACACTGAAGCTTTCTTT. Translating it yields CASSQTRVANTEAFF. The V and J genes are TRBV14 and TRBJ1-1, with D hard to call. This CDR3 region has 15 residues. Trimming took off 3 bases at V and 1 base at J, with 12 bases between the two ends. The V gene's germline CDR1 is SGHDN and CDR2 FVKESK.

At least ten counts were recorded for this clonotype. The chain combines TRBV30 with TRBJ1-1; D gene unclear. Trimming took off 0 bases at V and 5 bases at J, with 7 bases between the two ends. CDR1 is GTSNPN and CDR2 is SVGIG in the germline V gene (reference sequence). CDR3 length: 12 residues. Here the CDR3 reads CAWSVMETEAFF. CDR3 sequence (DNA): TGTGCCTGGAGTGTAATGGAGACTGAAGCTTTCTTT.

This clonotype was observed many times. The chain recombines TRBV2 with TRBJ1-1; D is unclear. The CDR3 is 14 residues long. Germline values: CDR1 SNHLY, CDR2 FYNNEI. The V gene lost 1 base and the J gene lost 4 bases, with 10 bases spanning the gap. The CDR3, as DNA: TGTGCCAGCAGTGAAGTGACTGTGGGCACTGAAGCTTTCTTT. Amino acid sequence: CASSEVTVGTEAFF.

This clonotype has a count of ten or more. The chain employs TRBV24-1 and TRBJ1-6; D gene uncertain. The CDR3 has 17 amino acids. The V gene's germline CDR1 is KGHDR and CDR2 SFDVKD. V lost 3 bases, J lost 0 bases, and 11 bases lay in between. The CDR3 loop reads CATSDPDSVSYNSPLHF. The CDR3 nucleotides read TGTGCCACCAGTGATCCCGACTCCGTCTCCTATAATTCACCCCTCCACTTT.

This clonotype was seen ten or more times. V usage is TRBV12-3 or TRBV12-4 and J usage is TRBJ2-5; 10 nucleotides align to TRBD1. This CDR3 contains 17 residues. V lost 6 bases and J lost 4; bases outside the gene matches: 14. The CDR3 nucleotides read TGTGCCAGCAGCCTTCGGCCTGGACAGGGGGTACGAGAGACCCAGTACTTC. Its translation is CASSLRPGQGVRETQYF.

This clonotype was observed many times. This chain links TRBV28 with TRBJ2-2; 10 positions match TRBD1. Germline assignment: CDR1 MDHEN and CDR2 SYDVKM. The CDR3 contains 15 residues. J was trimmed by 6 bases and V by 8 bases; bases with no gene match: 9. The CDR3 DNA follows: TGTGCCAGCCTAGGGACAGGGGTTTTCGCCGGGGAGCTGTTTTTT. The encoded protein is CASLGTGVFAGELFF.

This clonotype occurred many times. The V and J genes are TRBV7-9 and TRBJ2-7, with D possibly being TRBD2 (7 bases). Looked up from germline, CDR1 is SEHNR and CDR2 is FQNEAQ (reference sequence). Trimming removed 5 bases from V and 0 bases from J, with 14 bases in between. There are 15 residues in the CDR3. CDR3 nucleotide sequence: TGTGCCAGCAGCACCCGGGGGGCAAGCTCCTACGAGCAGTACTTC. This translates into CASSTRGASSYEQYF.

The rearrangement uses TRBV12-3 or TRBV12-4 and TRBJ2-7; D is unresolved. Trimming pared 2 bases from V and 0 bases from J, leaving 8 bases between. The CDR3 is 14 residues long. CDR3 amino acids: CASSLTKYSYEQYF. CDR3 nucleotides: TGTGCCAGCAGTTTAACTAAGTACTCCTACGAGCAGTACTTC.

This clonotype was counted many times. The chain is built from TRBV28 and TRBJ1-1; D is uncertain. The germline V and J ends were trimmed by 2 bases and 6 bases, with 10 bases remaining between them. CDR1 and CDR2 (germline): MDHEN, SYDVKM. The CDR3 totals 13 residues. As DNA, the CDR3 is TGTGCCAGCAGTTTAGGTGAACACGCTGAAGCTTTCTTT. Protein sequence: CASSLGEHAEAFF.

This clonotype was seen at least ten times. This chain joins TRBV5-1 and TRBJ2-7; maybe TRBD1 (6 bases). Germline-derived CDR1 and CDR2 are SGHRS and YFSETQ. Trimming removed 2 bases at V and 0 bases at J, with 9 bases between. The CDR3 covers 14 residues. For the CDR3, the DNA is TGCGCCAGCAGCTTACTGACAGGCTCCTACGAGCAGTACTTC. This encodes CASSLLTGSYEQYF.